Below, one T cell receptor beta chain is given with its context. This sample was included in a study of blood T cell repertoires in COVID-19. Method: immunoSEQ multiplex PCR; TCRdb's copy keeps in-frame clones and lacks some. The sample consists of about 40,000 clones, 88% of them appearing once. V gave up 7 bases and J gave up 4 bases; unmatched junction bases: 8. This CDR3 spans 15 amino acids. Germline assignment: CDR1 LNHDA and CDR2 SQIVND (reference sequence). This sequence originates from a woman between 65 and 79 years old with acute or convalescent COVID-19. Source material: peripheral blood. The chain uses TRBV19 and TRBJ2-1; the match to TRBD2 covers 9 bases. The CDR3 is CASKGIAGEYNEQFF. The CDR3 DNA reads as TGTGCCAGTAAGGGTATAGCGGGGGAGTACAATGAGCAGTTCTTC.